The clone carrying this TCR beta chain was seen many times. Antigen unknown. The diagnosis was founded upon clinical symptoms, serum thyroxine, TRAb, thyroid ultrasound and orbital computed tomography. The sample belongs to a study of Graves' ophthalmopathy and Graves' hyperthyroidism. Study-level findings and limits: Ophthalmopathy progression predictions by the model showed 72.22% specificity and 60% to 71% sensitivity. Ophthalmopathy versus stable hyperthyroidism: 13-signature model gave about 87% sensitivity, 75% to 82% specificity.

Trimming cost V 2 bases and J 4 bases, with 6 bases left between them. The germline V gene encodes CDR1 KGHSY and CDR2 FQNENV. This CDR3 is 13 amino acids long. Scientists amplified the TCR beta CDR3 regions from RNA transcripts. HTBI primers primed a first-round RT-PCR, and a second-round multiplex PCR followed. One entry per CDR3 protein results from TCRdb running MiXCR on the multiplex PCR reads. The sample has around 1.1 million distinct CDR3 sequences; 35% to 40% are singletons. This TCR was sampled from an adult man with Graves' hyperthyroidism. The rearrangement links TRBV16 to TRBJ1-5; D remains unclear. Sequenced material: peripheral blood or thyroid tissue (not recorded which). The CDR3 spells CASSQTLNQPQHF. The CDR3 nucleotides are TGTGCCAGCAGCCAAACCCTAAATCAGCCCCAGCATTTT.